The rows below give T cell receptor beta chains drawn from one sample of a study of blood T cell repertoires in COVID-19. TCRdb keeps only in-frame clones here, not all; method: immunoSEQ multiplex PCR. Seen here are some 76,000 clones, roughly 82% observed once, and the top ten hold around 10%. The sequencing input was peripheral blood. These receptor sequences come from a man between 50 and 59 years old with acute or convalescent COVID-19. Both conserved end residues are part of each CDR3. A D gene is named only where the DNA matches it firmly. A row's size may be missing; if present it is once, few, many or a size class.

d_gene: TRBD1; j_gene: TRBJ1-5; abundance: NA; v_gene: TRBV6-1; CDR3aa: CASSETGAHQPQHF; CDR3nt: TGTGCCAGCAGTGAAACAGGGGCCCATCAGCCCCAGCATTTT
d_gene: NA; j_gene: TRBJ1-2; abundance: medium-sized; v_gene: TRBV19; CDR3aa: CASSIGGSAVHGYTF; CDR3nt: TGTGCCAGTAGTATAGGAGGTTCGGCAGTCCATGGCTACACCTTC
d_gene: NA; j_gene: TRBJ2-3; abundance: NA; v_gene: TRBV11-3; CDR3aa: CASSLGTFDTDTQYF; CDR3nt: TGTGCCAGCAGCTTAGGGACATTCGACACAGATACGCAGTATTTT
d_gene: NA; j_gene: TRBJ2-2; abundance: NA; v_gene: TRBV4-1; CDR3aa: CASSQLSSVDTGELFF; CDR3nt: TGCGCCAGCAGCCAACTGTCTAGCGTGGACACCGGGGAGCTGTTTTTT
d_gene: NA; j_gene: TRBJ2-3; abundance: NA; v_gene: TRBV7-4; CDR3aa: CASSLGADLRSDTQYF; CDR3nt: TGTGCCAGCAGCTTAGGGGCAGACCTTAGGTCAGATACGCAGTATTTT
d_gene: TRBD1; j_gene: TRBJ2-6; abundance: NA; v_gene: TRBV2; CDR3aa: CASSRMIGGSGANVLTF; CDR3nt: TGTGCCAGCAGCCGGATGATAGGGGGCTCCGGGGCCAACGTCCTGACTTTC
d_gene: NA; j_gene: TRBJ1-6; abundance: NA; v_gene: TRBV9; CDR3aa: CASSVGGNSYNSPLHF; CDR3nt: TGTGCCAGCAGCGTAGGAGGGAATTCCTATAATTCACCCCTCCACTTT
d_gene: NA; j_gene: TRBJ1-5; abundance: NA; v_gene: TRBV6-6; CDR3aa: CASSYSTSNQPQHF; CDR3nt: TGTGCCAGCAGTTACTCGACTTCTAATCAGCCCCAGCATTTT
d_gene: NA; j_gene: TRBJ1-5; abundance: NA; v_gene: TRBV5-8; CDR3aa: CASSRGLNNQPQHF; CDR3nt: TGTGCCAGCAGCCGCGGACTGAACAATCAGCCCCAGCATTTT
d_gene: NA; j_gene: TRBJ2-7; abundance: NA; v_gene: TRBV7-3; CDR3aa: CASSLTPQGEQYF; CDR3nt: TGTGCCAGCAGCTTAACCCCCCAGGGCGAGCAGTACTTC
d_gene: TRBD1; j_gene: TRBJ1-4; abundance: NA; v_gene: TRBV7-9; CDR3aa: CASSYPDRGVGEKLFF; CDR3nt: TGTGCCAGCAGCTACCCTGACAGGGGAGTAGGGGAAAAACTGTTTTTT
d_gene: NA; j_gene: TRBJ1-5; abundance: NA; v_gene: TRBV6-6; CDR3aa: CASSPWSGDNQPQHF; CDR3nt: TGTGCCAGCAGCCCTTGGTCGGGGGACAATCAGCCCCAGCATTTT
d_gene: TRBD2; j_gene: TRBJ2-5; abundance: once; v_gene: TRBV18; CDR3aa: CASSLTAGGQETQYF; CDR3nt: TGTGCCAGCTCACTAACAGCGGGAGGTCAAGAGACCCAGTACTTC
d_gene: NA; j_gene: TRBJ1-4; abundance: NA; v_gene: TRBV9; CDR3aa: CASSVEPAGNEKLFF; CDR3nt: TGTGCCAGCAGCGTAGAGCCGGCAGGTAATGAAAAACTGTTTTTT
d_gene: TRBD1; j_gene: TRBJ1-2; abundance: NA; v_gene: TRBV4-3; CDR3aa: CASSQGVTGVSGYTF; CDR3nt: TGCGCCAGCAGCCAAGGGGTTACAGGGGTCTCTGGCTACACCTTC
d_gene: TRBD1; j_gene: TRBJ1-1; abundance: once; v_gene: TRBV27; CDR3aa: CASSLLDRGNTEAFF; CDR3nt: TGTGCCAGCAGTTTACTGGACAGGGGGAACACTGAAGCTTTCTTT
d_gene: TRBD1; j_gene: TRBJ2-7; abundance: NA; v_gene: TRBV5-1; CDR3aa: CASSLGGTGNGEQYF; CDR3nt: TGCGCCAGCAGCTTGGGCGGGACAGGGAATGGCGAGCAGTACTTC
d_gene: NA; j_gene: TRBJ2-4; abundance: NA; v_gene: TRBV9; CDR3aa: CASSEGTGRAKNIQYF; CDR3nt: TGTGCCAGCAGCGAAGGTACGGGGAGGGCCAAAAACATTCAGTACTTC
d_gene: TRBD1; j_gene: TRBJ1-1; abundance: few; v_gene: TRBV6-5; CDR3aa: CASRRDRAIEAFF; CDR3nt: TGTGCCAGCAGGAGGGACAGGGCCATTGAAGCTTTCTTT
d_gene: NA; j_gene: TRBJ2-7; abundance: NA; v_gene: TRBV15; CDR3aa: CATSRDAKSSYEQYF; CDR3nt: TGTGCCACCAGCAGAGATGCTAAGAGCTCCTACGAGCAGTACTTC
d_gene: NA; j_gene: TRBJ1-1; abundance: NA; v_gene: TRBV5-4; CDR3aa: CASSSYGQTLMNTEAFF; CDR3nt: TGTGCCAGCAGCTCTTACGGACAGACGCTCATGAACACTGAAGCTTTCTTT
d_gene: TRBD2; j_gene: TRBJ2-5; abundance: NA; v_gene: TRBV3-1/TRBV3-2; CDR3aa: CASSQVGGDETQYF; CDR3nt: TGTGCCAGCAGCCAAGTGGGGGGGGACGAGACCCAGTACTTC
d_gene: NA; j_gene: TRBJ2-4; abundance: NA; v_gene: TRBV7-9; CDR3aa: CAGQVGNIQYF; CDR3nt: TGTGCGGGGCAGGTGGGGAACATTCAGTACTTC
d_gene: NA; j_gene: TRBJ1-2; abundance: NA; v_gene: TRBV7-2; CDR3aa: CASSLDRANYGYTF; CDR3nt: TGTGCCAGCAGCTTAGACAGGGCTAACTATGGCTACACCTTC
d_gene: NA; j_gene: TRBJ2-7; abundance: NA; v_gene: TRBV4-3; CDR3aa: CASSQYLSGVGYEQYF; CDR3nt: TGCGCCAGCAGCCAATATTTGTCAGGGGTGGGGTACGAGCAGTACTTC
d_gene: NA; j_gene: TRBJ2-5; abundance: NA; v_gene: TRBV19; CDR3aa: CASSPSSGLAGRETQYF; CDR3nt: TGTGCCAGTAGTCCTTCGAGCGGGCTAGCTGGGAGGGAGACCCAGTACTTC
d_gene: NA; j_gene: TRBJ1-3; abundance: NA; v_gene: TRBV12-3/TRBV12-4; CDR3aa: CASNPAGGNTIYF; CDR3nt: TGTGCCAGCAATCCTGCGGGGGGAAACACCATATATTTT
d_gene: NA; j_gene: TRBJ1-2; abundance: NA; v_gene: TRBV6-5; CDR3aa: CASRATSNYGYTF; CDR3nt: TGTGCCAGCAGGGCGACATCGAACTATGGCTACACCTTC
d_gene: TRBD1; j_gene: TRBJ2-6; abundance: NA; v_gene: TRBV7-2; CDR3aa: CASSLDRETGANVLTF; CDR3nt: TGTGCCAGCAGCCTAGACAGGGAAACTGGGGCCAACGTCCTGACTTTC
d_gene: TRBD2; j_gene: TRBJ2-1; abundance: NA; v_gene: TRBV24-1; CDR3aa: CATTASGRTNYNEQFF; CDR3nt: TGTGCCACCACGGCTAGCGGGAGGACCAACTACAATGAGCAGTTCTTC
d_gene: NA; j_gene: TRBJ1-1; abundance: NA; v_gene: TRBV7-2; CDR3aa: CASSSQQGVNTEAFF; CDR3nt: TGTGCCAGCAGTTCGCAACAGGGTGTGAACACTGAAGCTTTCTTT
d_gene: NA; j_gene: TRBJ2-7; abundance: NA; v_gene: TRBV7-2; CDR3aa: CASSSYWDSQEQYF; CDR3nt: TGTGCCAGCAGCTCCTACTGGGACTCACAGGAGCAGTACTTC
d_gene: TRBD1; j_gene: TRBJ2-5; abundance: once; v_gene: TRBV7-9; CDR3aa: CASSKRTGKQETQYF; CDR3nt: TGTGCCAGCAGCAAGAGGACAGGGAAGCAAGAGACCCAGTACTTC
d_gene: NA; j_gene: TRBJ2-7; abundance: NA; v_gene: TRBV28; CDR3aa: CASSLSEASYEQYF; CDR3nt: TGTGCCAGCAGCCTTTCGGAGGCCTCCTACGAGCAGTACTTC
d_gene: NA; j_gene: TRBJ1-2; abundance: NA; v_gene: TRBV7-2; CDR3aa: CASSFGPDNGYTF; CDR3nt: TGTGCCAGCAGCTTTGGGCCGGACAATGGCTACACCTTC
d_gene: NA; j_gene: TRBJ2-7; abundance: NA; v_gene: TRBV25-1; CDR3aa: CASSGRGPGAFYEQYF; CDR3nt: TGTGCCAGCAGTGGTCGAGGGCCAGGAGCTTTCTACGAGCAGTACTTC
d_gene: NA; j_gene: TRBJ1-2; abundance: NA; v_gene: TRBV25-1; CDR3aa: CASSDMNYGYTF; CDR3nt: TGTGCCAGCAGTGACATGAACTATGGCTACACCTTC
d_gene: TRBD1; j_gene: TRBJ1-1; abundance: NA; v_gene: TRBV5-1; CDR3aa: CASSHSGGLNTEAFF; CDR3nt: TGCGCCAGCAGCCACTCAGGGGGGCTGAACACTGAAGCTTTCTTT
d_gene: NA; j_gene: TRBJ1-5; abundance: NA; v_gene: TRBV19; CDR3aa: CASSWGTSSNQPQHF; CDR3nt: TGTGCCAGTAGCTGGGGGACAAGCAGCAATCAGCCCCAGCATTTT
d_gene: TRBD1; j_gene: TRBJ2-7; abundance: NA; v_gene: TRBV7-9; CDR3aa: CASRSGQSYEQYF; CDR3nt: TGTGCCAGCAGGTCGGGACAGTCCTACGAGCAGTACTTC
d_gene: TRBD1; j_gene: TRBJ1-6; abundance: few; v_gene: TRBV2; CDR3aa: CASSARTGSNSPLHF; CDR3nt: TGTGCCAGCAGTGCCCGGACAGGATCGAATTCACCCCTCCACTTT
d_gene: TRBD1; j_gene: TRBJ1-2; abundance: NA; v_gene: TRBV24-1; CDR3aa: CATSDTRGNGYTF; CDR3nt: TGTGCCACCAGTGACACCAGGGGGAATGGCTACACCTTC
d_gene: TRBD1; j_gene: TRBJ1-5; abundance: NA; v_gene: TRBV19; CDR3aa: CASSIPRTGGDISQHF; CDR3nt: TGTGCCAGTAGTATACCGCGGACAGGGGGGGATATATCCCAGCATTTT
d_gene: NA; j_gene: TRBJ1-1; abundance: NA; v_gene: TRBV6-1; CDR3aa: CASSDRTVNAEAFF; CDR3nt: TGTGCCAGCAGTGACCGGACAGTGAACGCTGAAGCTTTCTTT
d_gene: NA; j_gene: TRBJ1-6; abundance: NA; v_gene: TRBV19; CDR3aa: CASSISGSNNSPLHF; CDR3nt: TGTGCCAGTAGTATATCGGGGTCTAATAATTCACCCCTCCACTTT
d_gene: NA; j_gene: TRBJ1-1; abundance: NA; v_gene: TRBV4-3; CDR3aa: CASSQDLTGWEVTEAFF; CDR3nt: TGCGCCAGCAGCCAAGATTTGACAGGCTGGGAAGTCACTGAAGCTTTCTTT
d_gene: NA; j_gene: TRBJ1-1; abundance: NA; v_gene: TRBV7-2; CDR3aa: CASSLAGRVNTEAFF; CDR3nt: TGTGCCAGCAGCTTGGCAGGGAGGGTGAACACTGAAGCTTTCTTT
d_gene: TRBD1; j_gene: TRBJ1-1; abundance: NA; v_gene: TRBV6-5; CDR3aa: CASSYSQGATEAFF; CDR3nt: TGTGCCAGCAGTTACTCCCAGGGGGCCACTGAAGCTTTCTTT